The rows below give T cell receptor beta chains drawn from one sample of a study of T cells after yellow fever vaccination. MiXCR, applied by TCRdb to the 5' RACE reads, yields one record per CDR3 protein. Altogether more than 35,000 distinct CDR3 sequences are present, 6% to 7% being singletons, with the ten largest covering roughly 15%. The sequencing here drew on CD8+ T cells not binding an NS4B(214-222) dextramer, sorted from PBMCs, taken 45 days after the yellow fever booster vaccination. The receptors shown here come from a man aged 30-40 years who received the YFV17D yellow fever vaccine. CDR3s include the opening cysteine and the closing phenylalanine or tryptophan. A D gene is named only where the DNA matches it firmly. Part of the rows lack a size; the others show once, few, many or a class for expanded clones.

J: TRBJ2-5
size: many
length: 14
D: NA
V: TRBV10-3
DNA: TGTGCCATCAGTGAGCGATGGGCCCCCGGGGCCCAGTACTTC
CDR3: CAISERWAPGAQYF

J: TRBJ2-7
size: many
length: 12
D: NA
V: TRBV5-5
DNA: TGTGCCAGCTTGGGACGAGGGTACGAGCAGTACTTC
CDR3: CASLGRGYEQYF

J: TRBJ2-3
size: NA
length: 15
D: TRBD2
V: TRBV7-9
DNA: TGTGCCAGCAGTGGGATCCGGGGGGGCACAGATACGCAGTATTTT
CDR3: CASSGIRGGTDTQYF

J: TRBJ1-2
size: many
length: 12
D: TRBD1
V: TRBV29-1
DNA: TGCAGCGTTGCAGGGGGCGTCTATGGCTACACCTTC
CDR3: CSVAGGVYGYTF

J: TRBJ2-7
size: many
length: 13
D: NA
V: TRBV27
DNA: TGTGCCAGCAGTTTAGGGGGGACCTACGAGCAGTACTTC
CDR3: CASSLGGTYEQYF

J: TRBJ2-2
size: many
length: 20
D: TRBD2
V: TRBV5-6
DNA: TGTGCCAGCAGCGTTTCCTCAGGGTTTCCTGGACTAGTGAACACCGGGGAGCTGTTTTTT
CDR3: CASSVSSGFPGLVNTGELFF

J: TRBJ2-4
size: many
length: 14
D: NA
V: TRBV29-1
DNA: TGCAGCGTATTCGGGTCCAGCAGGAAAAACATTCAGTACTTC
CDR3: CSVFGSSRKNIQYF

J: TRBJ2-2
size: many
length: 17
D: TRBD2
V: TRBV7-2
DNA: TGTGCCAGCAGCTTATTTGGTAGCGGGATGAACACCGGGGAGCTGTTTTTT
CDR3: CASSLFGSGMNTGELFF

J: TRBJ2-1
size: NA
length: 15
D: TRBD2
V: TRBV7-2
DNA: TGTGCCAGCAGCTTTGGAGCGGGAACAGGTAATGAGCAGTTCTTC
CDR3: CASSFGAGTGNEQFF

J: TRBJ2-7
size: many
length: 13
D: NA
V: TRBV28
DNA: TGTGCCAGCAGGGGGACGGAGAACTACGAGCAGTACTTC
CDR3: CASRGTENYEQYF

J: TRBJ1-1
size: many
length: 11
D: NA
V: TRBV5-8
DNA: TGTGCCAGCAGCCTCTTGAGTGAAGCTTTCTTT
CDR3: CASSLLSEAFF

J: TRBJ2-7
size: NA
length: 11
D: NA
V: TRBV29-1
DNA: TGCAGCGTCGACCACCTAGGAGAGCAGTACTTC
CDR3: CSVDHLGEQYF

J: TRBJ2-7
size: few
length: 15
D: TRBD1
V: TRBV5-1
DNA: TGCGCCAGCAGCTTACCGACAGGGGGTGGATACGAGCAGTACTTC
CDR3: CASSLPTGGGYEQYF

J: TRBJ2-6
size: few
length: 15
D: NA
V: TRBV30
DNA: TGTGCCTGGAGTGTAATGGGCTCTGGGGCCAACGTCCTGACTTTC
CDR3: CAWSVMGSGANVLTF

J: TRBJ1-5
size: many
length: 12
D: NA
V: TRBV27
DNA: TGTGCCAGCAGTTTCAGCAATCAGCCCCAGCATTTT
CDR3: CASSFSNQPQHF

J: TRBJ2-7
size: many
length: 15
D: NA
V: TRBV10-3
DNA: TGTGCCCTCCGAACGGGGGAGGCCCCCCCCTACGAGCAGTACTTC
CDR3: CALRTGEAPPYEQYF

J: TRBJ2-5
size: many
length: 15
D: NA
V: TRBV4-3
DNA: TGCGCCAGCAGCCAAGTCGGATCCCCTTGGGAGACCCAGTACTTC
CDR3: CASSQVGSPWETQYF

J: TRBJ1-1
size: many
length: 11
D: NA
V: TRBV7-6
DNA: TGTGCCAGCAGCTCAGCATACAAAGCTTTCTTT
CDR3: CASSSAYKAFF

J: TRBJ2-7
size: few
length: 13
D: NA
V: TRBV12-3/TRBV12-4
DNA: TGTGCCAGCAGTCTCCAGAGCGGGTTCGAGCAGTACTTC
CDR3: CASSLQSGFEQYF

J: TRBJ1-1
size: many
length: 13
D: NA
V: TRBV9
DNA: TGTGCCAGCAGCGCCCTCTCAGGGACTGAAGCTTTCTTT
CDR3: CASSALSGTEAFF

J: TRBJ1-1
size: few
length: 14
D: NA
V: TRBV7-9
DNA: TGTGCCAGCAGCGGAATTCTCCGGTACACTGAAGCTTTCTTT
CDR3: CASSGILRYTEAFF

J: TRBJ2-1
size: many
length: 15
D: TRBD2
V: TRBV12-3/TRBV12-4
DNA: TGTGCCAGCAGTCGGACTAGCGGGAGGCAGAATGAGCAGTTCTTC
CDR3: CASSRTSGRQNEQFF

J: TRBJ2-1
size: many
length: 13
D: NA
V: TRBV19
DNA: TGTGCCGTGGGACTTAGGTCCCACAATGAGCAGTTCTTC
CDR3: CAVGLRSHNEQFF

J: TRBJ2-7
size: few
length: 16
D: NA
V: TRBV20-1
DNA: TGCAGTGCTAGAGATCGCACGGGAAGTCGGACCTACGAGCAGTACTTC
CDR3: CSARDRTGSRTYEQYF

J: TRBJ2-7
size: many
length: 13
D: NA
V: TRBV6-5
DNA: TGTGCCAGCAGTTACTCGATAGGCTACGAGCAGTACTTC
CDR3: CASSYSIGYEQYF

J: TRBJ2-3
size: few
length: 18
D: TRBD2
V: TRBV20-1
DNA: TGCAGTGCTAGAGATGGGGAAGGACTAGCGGGAGATTCTGATACGCAGTATTTT
CDR3: CSARDGEGLAGDSDTQYF

J: TRBJ1-5
size: many
length: 15
D: TRBD1
V: TRBV12-3/TRBV12-4
DNA: TGTGCCAGCAGAACCGACAGGGGGATTAATCAGCCCCAGCATTTT
CDR3: CASRTDRGINQPQHF

J: TRBJ2-5
size: many
length: 13
D: NA
V: TRBV12-3/TRBV12-4
DNA: TGTGCCAGCAGTCAGGACAGCCTAGAGACCCAGTACTTC
CDR3: CASSQDSLETQYF

J: TRBJ2-7
size: few
length: 16
D: NA
V: TRBV27
DNA: TGTGCCAGCAGTTTATTTCCCGGACGGAGTAATTACGAGCAGTACTTC
CDR3: CASSLFPGRSNYEQYF

J: TRBJ2-1
size: few
length: 14
D: NA
V: TRBV27
DNA: TGTGCCAGCAGTTTATCGACCGCTTACAATGAGCAGTTCTTC
CDR3: CASSLSTAYNEQFF

J: TRBJ1-5
size: many
length: 12
D: NA
V: TRBV5-1
DNA: TGCGCCAGCAGCTTGGCCCATCAGCCCCAGCATTTT
CDR3: CASSLAHQPQHF

J: TRBJ2-6
size: few
length: 15
D: NA
V: TRBV20-1
DNA: TGCTGTGCTAGAGATGAGACAGCTGGGGCCAACGTCCTGACTTTC
CDR3: CCARDETAGANVLTF

J: TRBJ2-1
size: NA
length: 18
D: NA
V: TRBV7-2
DNA: TGTGCCAGCAGCTTAGCGCTAATTGTCGGGATCGAACAAAATGAGCAGTTCTTC
CDR3: CASSLALIVGIEQNEQFF

J: TRBJ2-1
size: many
length: 15
D: NA
V: TRBV7-9
DNA: TGTGCCAGCAGCTTAGGGGGTCAGTGGGGCACTGAGCAGTTCTTC
CDR3: CASSLGGQWGTEQFF

J: TRBJ2-1
size: many
length: 20
D: TRBD2
V: TRBV4-1
DNA: TGCGCCAGCAGCCAAGTCCGCCTGGCTAGCGGGAGGGACTCCTACAATGAGCAGTTCTTC
CDR3: CASSQVRLASGRDSYNEQFF

J: TRBJ2-3
size: few
length: 17
D: TRBD1
V: TRBV7-8
DNA: TGTGCCAGCAGCCCTCCCGGGACAGGGTTCGGCACAGATACGCAGTATTTT
CDR3: CASSPPGTGFGTDTQYF

J: TRBJ2-2
size: many
length: 12
D: NA
V: TRBV27
DNA: TGTGCCAGCAGACGTACCGGGGTGGAGCTGTTTTTT
CDR3: CASRRTGVELFF

J: TRBJ2-2
size: many
length: 14
D: NA
V: TRBV6-5
DNA: TGTGCCAGCAGCCACGGTTCGAACACCGGGGAGCTGTTTTTT
CDR3: CASSHGSNTGELFF

J: TRBJ2-7
size: many
length: 17
D: NA
V: TRBV28
DNA: TGTGCCAGCAGCAAATCCGCTGGTAGGTTTAGCTCCTACGAGCAGTACTTC
CDR3: CASSKSAGRFSSYEQYF